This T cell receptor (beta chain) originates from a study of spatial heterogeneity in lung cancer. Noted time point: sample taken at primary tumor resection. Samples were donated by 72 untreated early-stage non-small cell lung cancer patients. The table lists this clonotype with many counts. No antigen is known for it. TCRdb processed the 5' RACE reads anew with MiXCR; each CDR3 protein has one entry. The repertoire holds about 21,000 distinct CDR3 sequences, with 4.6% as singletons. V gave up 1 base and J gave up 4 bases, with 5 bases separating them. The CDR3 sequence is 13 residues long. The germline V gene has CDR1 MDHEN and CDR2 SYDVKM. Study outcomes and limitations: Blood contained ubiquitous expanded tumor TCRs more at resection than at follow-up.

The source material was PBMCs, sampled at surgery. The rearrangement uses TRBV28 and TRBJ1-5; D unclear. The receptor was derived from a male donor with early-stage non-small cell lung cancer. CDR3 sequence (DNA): TGTGCCAGCAGTTTATACGGGAATCAGCCCCAGCATTTT. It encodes CASSLYGNQPQHF.